This T cell receptor (beta chain) was identified during a study of TIL therapy for anti-PD-1-resistant metastatic lung cancer. Study context: Tumor harvest preceded PD-1/PD-L1 blockade, followed by nivolumab treatment.

Notes on the study in general: The cohort had more treatment-naive, never-smoker and oncogene-addicted patients than typical.

Time point specified: pre-treatment sample, taken before nivolumab and TIL therapy. Trimming cost V 1 base and J 3 bases; bases outside gene matches: 3. The V gene's germline CDR1 is SGHRS and CDR2 YFSETQ. CDR3 length: 15 amino acids. Sequencing used immunoSEQ v3. Sequencing depth was around 2.2 million read pairs for survey level, roughly 4.5-6 million for deep. Some clones are missing from TCRdb's copy, which holds only in-frame ones; the method was immunoSEQ multiplex PCR. Of 25,000 to 35,000 clones listed, 60% to 80% are singletons. Comment on this clone: The antigen is undetermined.

Sample: blood, taken at baseline. The clonotype comes from a woman aged 25-80 years with non-small cell lung cancer. V is TRBV5-1 and J is TRBJ2-1; 8 nucleotides match TRBD2. In DNA, the CDR3 is TGCGCCAGCAGCTTGAAAACTAGCGGCTACAATGAGCAGTTCTTC. This codes for CASSLKTSGYNEQFF.